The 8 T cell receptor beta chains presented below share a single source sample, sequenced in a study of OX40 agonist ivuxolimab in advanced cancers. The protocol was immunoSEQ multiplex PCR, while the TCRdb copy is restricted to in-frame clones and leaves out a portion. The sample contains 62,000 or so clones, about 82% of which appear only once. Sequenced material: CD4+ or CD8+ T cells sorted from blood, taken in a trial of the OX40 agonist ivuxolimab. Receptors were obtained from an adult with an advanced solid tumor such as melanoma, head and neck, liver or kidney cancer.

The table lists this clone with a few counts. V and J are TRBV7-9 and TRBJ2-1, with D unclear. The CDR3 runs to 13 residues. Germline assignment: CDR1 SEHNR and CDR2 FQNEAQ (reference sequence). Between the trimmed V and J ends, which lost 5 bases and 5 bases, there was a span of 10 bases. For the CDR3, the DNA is TGTGCCAGCAGCCCCCCCTCGGACAATGAGCAGTTCTTC. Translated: CASSPPSDNEQFF.

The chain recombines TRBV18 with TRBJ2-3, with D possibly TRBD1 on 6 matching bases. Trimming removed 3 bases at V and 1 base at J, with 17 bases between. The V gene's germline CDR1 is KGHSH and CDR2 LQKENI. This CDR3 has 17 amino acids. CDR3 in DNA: TGTGCCAGCTCACCTGGAATGGGGGCGTTAGGCACAGATACGCAGTATTTT. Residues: CASSPGMGALGTDTQYF. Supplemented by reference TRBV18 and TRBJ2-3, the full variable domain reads NAGVMQNPRHLVRRRGQEARLRCSPMKGHSHVYWYRQLPEEGLKFMVYLQKENIIDESGMPKERFSAEFPKEGPSILRIQQVVRGDSAAYFCASSPGMGALGTDTQYFGPGTRLTVL.

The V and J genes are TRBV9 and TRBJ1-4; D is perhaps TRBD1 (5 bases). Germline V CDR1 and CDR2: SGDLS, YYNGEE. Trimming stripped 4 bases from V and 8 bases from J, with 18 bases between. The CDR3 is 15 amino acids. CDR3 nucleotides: TGTGCCAGCAGCCCACTGACGGGGCGTGGGGAAAAACTGTTTTTT. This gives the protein CASSPLTGRGEKLFF.

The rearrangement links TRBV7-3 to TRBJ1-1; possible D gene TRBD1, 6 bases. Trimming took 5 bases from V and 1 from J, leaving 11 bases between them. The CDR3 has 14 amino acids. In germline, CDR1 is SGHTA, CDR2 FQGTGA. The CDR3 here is CASSQQGQNTEAFF. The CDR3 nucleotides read TGTGCCAGCAGCCAGCAGGGACAGAACACTGAAGCTTTCTTT.

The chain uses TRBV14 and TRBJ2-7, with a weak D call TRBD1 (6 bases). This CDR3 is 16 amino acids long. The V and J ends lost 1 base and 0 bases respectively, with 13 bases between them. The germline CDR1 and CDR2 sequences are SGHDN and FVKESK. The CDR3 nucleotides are TGTGCCAGCAGCCAAGTAACGGGACAAGGCTCCTACGAGCAGTACTTC. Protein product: CASSQVTGQGSYEQYF.

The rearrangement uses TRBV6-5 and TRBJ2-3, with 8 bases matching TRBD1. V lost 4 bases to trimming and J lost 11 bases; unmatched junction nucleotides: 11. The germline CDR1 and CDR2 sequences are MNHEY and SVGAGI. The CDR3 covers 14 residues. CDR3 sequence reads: CASSFSLGQGGQYF. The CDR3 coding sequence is TGTGCCAGCAGTTTCTCGCTTGGACAGGGAGGGCAGTATTTT.

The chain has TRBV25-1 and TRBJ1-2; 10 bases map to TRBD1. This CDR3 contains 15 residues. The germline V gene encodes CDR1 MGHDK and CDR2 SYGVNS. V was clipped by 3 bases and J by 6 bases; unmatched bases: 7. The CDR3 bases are TGTGCCAGCAGTGAGAGGACAGGGGGATATGATGGCTACACCTTC. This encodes CASSERTGGYDGYTF.

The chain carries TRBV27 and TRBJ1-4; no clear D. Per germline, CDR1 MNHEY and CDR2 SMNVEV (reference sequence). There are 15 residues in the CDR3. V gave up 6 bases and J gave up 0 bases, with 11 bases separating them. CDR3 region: CASRANRATNEKLFF. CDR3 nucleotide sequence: TGTGCCAGCAGGGCGAACAGAGCAACTAATGAAAAACTGTTTTTT.